One sample yielded the 4 T cell receptor beta chains listed below, sequenced in a study of T cells in Graves' hyperthyroidism and ophthalmopathy. Amplification yielded TCR beta CDR3 regions, with RNA transcripts as the source. TCR CDR3 underwent first-round RT-PCR with the HTBI primer set. Using its own MiXCR run on the multiplex PCR reads, TCRdb lists one record per CDR3 protein. The data contain 300,000 to 400,000 distinct CDR3 sequences, approximately 13% of them seen just once; the ten biggest clones take up roughly 11%. The sample was blood. The receptors were gathered from an older woman with Graves' hyperthyroidism.

The chain has TRBV7-9 and TRBJ2-5; D is possibly TRBD2 (6 bases). From germline, CDR1 is SEHNR and CDR2 FQNEAQ (reference sequence). V was shortened by 1 base and J by 4 bases, with 13 bases between the two germline ends. The CDR3 spans 15 residues. Here the CDR3 reads CASSLGTPGGETQYF. The CDR3, as DNA: TGTGCCAGCAGCTTAGGGACTCCCGGGGGAGAGACCCAGTACTTC.

At least ten counts were recorded for this clonotype. The rearrangement uses TRBV11-2 and TRBJ2-1; TRBD1 agrees at 7 bases. There are 16 residues in the CDR3. The junction had 9 bases not matched to a gene; V was cut back by 1 base and J by 6 bases. CDR1 SGHAT and CDR2 FQNNGV come from the germline V gene. This chain's CDR3 is CASSLGVGGVSNEQFF. The CDR3 DNA reads as TGTGCCAGCAGCTTAGGGGTAGGGGGCGTAAGCAATGAGCAGTTCTTC.

This clonotype was seen only a few times. The rearrangement joins TRBV5-8 to TRBJ2-3; a weak D match, TRBD1 (5 bases). The CDR3 runs 16 residues. V was shortened by 3 bases and J by 0 bases, with 14 bases between the two germline ends. Germline CDR1 SGHTS, CDR2 YDEGEE. The CDR3 nucleotides are TGTGCCAGCAGCTCGGGTCAGACAGCTAGCACAGATACGCAGTATTTT. Residues: CASSSGQTASTDTQYF.

V is TRBV19 and J is TRBJ2-7, with a possible D match to TRBD2 (6 bases). CDR3 size: 14 residues. V was shortened by 6 bases and J by 1 base, with 13 bases between the two germline ends. The germline V gene has CDR1 LNHDA and CDR2 SQIVND (reference sequence). The CDR3 region has the DNA TGTGCCAGTAGACCGGGACTCACATCCTACGAGCAGTACTTC. Translation gives CASRPGLTSYEQYF.